This passage covers 22 T cell receptor beta chains from one sample sequenced in a study of T-cell memory formation after mild COVID-19. Via MiXCR, TCRdb re-called the 5' RACE reads, giving one row per CDR3 protein. The table records around 320,000 distinct CDR3 sequences, less than 20% of them present only once. Sequenced: PBMCs or a T cell subset sorted from them (not recorded which). These receptors were taken from a man aged 18 to 29 who had mild COVID-19 (a few samples of this study predate the infection). Cell type and time point are not known.

V usage is TRBV24-1 and J usage is TRBJ2-7; D possibly corresponds to TRBD2 (6 bases). There are 14 residues in the CDR3. CDR1 KGHDR and CDR2 SFDVKD come from the germline V gene. Deletions cut 8 bases from V and 0 bases from J, with 13 bases between. The CDR3 spells CATKPGLASYEQYF. In nucleotides, the CDR3 is TGTGCCACCAAGCCGGGACTGGCCTCCTACGAGCAGTACTTC.

In this sample, this clonotype turned up a few times. The chain combines TRBV7-9 with TRBJ2-3; D is perhaps TRBD2 (6 bases). CDR1 is SEHNR, CDR2 FQNEAQ, per germline (reference sequence). With 5 bases removed from V and 0 bases from J, the gap between germline ends came to 12 bases. The CDR3 runs 15 residues. Written as DNA, the CDR3 is TGTGCCAGCAGCCGATGGGGGGATAGCACAGATACGCAGTATTTT. Translation: CASSRWGDSTDTQYF.

The chain joins TRBV5-4 to TRBJ2-3, with 10 bases aligning to TRBD1. The J segment lost 5 bases and the V segment lost 0 bases, leaving 6 bases of the junction unmatched. The CDR3 runs 16 residues. Germline loops: CDR1 SGHNT, CDR2 YYREEE (reference sequence). For the CDR3, the DNA is TGTGCCAGCAGCTTGGGGGGGACAGGGGTTATAGATACGCAGTATTTT. Protein product: CASSLGGTGVIDTQYF.

The J gene is TRBJ1-1, the V gene TRBV7-9; tentatively, D is TRBD1 (5 bases). Germline values: CDR1 SEHNR, CDR2 FQNEAQ (reference sequence). This CDR3 comprises 9 residues. Trimming pared 1 base from V and 14 bases from J, leaving 5 bases between. CDR3 coding DNA: TGTGCCAGCAGCTTAGGACAGTTCTTT. Its protein is CASSLGQFF.

This clonotype has just a few counts. The chain recombines TRBV7-9 with TRBJ2-5; 9 nucleotides agree with TRBD2. CDR3 length: 15 amino acids. The V and J ends lost 3 bases and 2 bases, in that order; junction bases with no gene match: 4. The germline V gene has CDR1 SEHNR and CDR2 FQNEAQ (reference sequence). CDR3 DNA sequence: TGTGCCAGCAGCTTTCGGCTAGCGGGGCAAGAGACCCAGTACTTC. It is translated as CASSFRLAGQETQYF.

The chain recombines TRBV4-3 with TRBJ2-3; the match to TRBD1 covers 8 bases. The trim removed 0 bases at V and 4 bases at J, leaving 6 bases unmatched. The germline CDR1 and CDR2 sequences are LGHNA and YSLEER. The length of the CDR3 is 16 residues. CDR3 nucleotide sequence: TGCGCCAGCAGCCAAGATCTAGGACAGGGATCAGATACGCAGTATTTT. Residues: CASSQDLGQGSDTQYF.

The rearrangement uses TRBV5-1 and TRBJ2-7; TRBD2 matches at 7 bases. The CDR3 is 13 amino acids. V was pared by 4 bases and J by 2 bases, with 3 bases of the junction left unmatched. Germline loops: CDR1 SGHRS, CDR2 YFSETQ. The CDR3 sequence: CASSPSGTYEQYF. The CDR3 DNA reads TGCGCCAGCAGCCCCAGCGGGACCTACGAGCAGTACTTC.

This clonotype has a handful of counts. CDR3 sequence reads: CASRPRGGANQPQHF. The CDR3 DNA is TGTGCCAGCAGGCCCAGGGGGGGGGCGAATCAGCCCCAGCATTTT. V is TRBV12-3 or TRBV12-4 and J is TRBJ1-5; the match to TRBD1 covers 7 bases. The CDR3 covers 15 residues. V was pared by 6 bases and J by 4 bases, with 9 bases of the junction left unmatched.

This chain links TRBV4-1 with TRBJ1-1, with unresolved D. Germline V gives CDR1 MGHRA, CDR2 YSYEKL. The CDR3 is 14 residues long. The germline V and J ends were trimmed by 2 bases and 1 base, with 8 bases remaining between them. The CDR3 sequence: CASSQLMGNTEAFF. CDR3 nucleotides: TGCGCCAGCAGCCAATTGATGGGGAACACTGAAGCTTTCTTT.

This clonotype was detected ten times or more. The J gene is TRBJ2-3, the V gene TRBV12-3 or TRBV12-4; 8 bases agree with TRBD2. V lost 4 bases and J lost 5; bases outside the gene matches: 5. The CDR3 is made up of 14 amino acids. CDR3 region: CASSYGGAGDTQYF. The CDR3 DNA reads TGTGCCAGCAGTTACGGGGGGGCCGGAGATACGCAGTATTTT.

On this clonotype itself: The germline gene is not matched at one end of the junction; a read error may be the cause. The genes are TRBV29-1 and TRBJ2-2; D ambiguous. The CDR3 length is 11 residues. The germline V gene has CDR1 SQVTM and CDR2 ANQGSEA. The CDR3 here is CCVGLNGELFF. The CDR3 region has the DNA TGCTGCGTTGGTCTAAACGGGGAGCTGTTTTTT.

In this sample, this clonotype turned up many times. The chain carries TRBV7-8 and TRBJ2-3; unclear D gene. The CDR3 has 14 amino acids. Trimming took 5 bases from V and 1 from J, leaving 10 bases between them. Germline CDR1 reads SGHVS; CDR2 reads FQNEAQ. This CDR3 is CASSPGGRTDTQYF. The CDR3 DNA sequence: TGTGCCAGCAGCCCCGGTGGACGCACAGATACGCAGTATTTT.

A single count supports this clonotype. This sequence joins TRBV4-3 and TRBJ2-7, with D perhaps given as TRBD1 or TRBD2 (5 bases each). Germline CDR1 and CDR2: LGHNA and YSLEER. This CDR3 comprises 15 residues. Trimming stripped 0 bases from V and 3 bases from J, with 12 bases between. Here the CDR3 DNA reads TGCGCCAGCAGCCAAGATCGAGGGGTAGGCTACGAGCAGTACTTC. Its protein product is CASSQDRGVGYEQYF.

This clonotype has just a few counts. The DNA for the CDR3 is TGTGCCAGCAGCGCCCAGGGGAGTCCAGATACGCAGTATTTT. It codes for CASSAQGSPDTQYF. This chain links TRBV9 with TRBJ2-3; tentatively, D is TRBD1 (6 bases). Trimming took off 3 bases at V and 4 bases at J, with 12 bases between the two ends. The CDR3 length is 14 residues. Germline V gives CDR1 SGDLS, CDR2 YYNGEE.

This clonotype has more than one count but fewer than ten. The V call is TRBV7-3, the J call TRBJ2-7; the match to TRBD1 covers 11 bases. The V segment lost 3 bases and the J segment 6 bases; nucleotides outside the gene matches: 4. Germline lookup yields CDR1 SGHTA and CDR2 FQGTGA. The length of the CDR3 is 14 residues. CDR3 DNA sequence: TGTGCCAGCAGCTTTGGACAGGGGGCGTTCGAGCAGTACTTC. Its translation is CASSFGQGAFEQYF. Drawing the rest from reference TRBV7-3 and TRBJ2-7, the complete variable domain is GAGVSQTPSNKVTEKGKYVELRCDPISGHTALYWYRQSLGQGPEFLIYFQGTGAADDSGLPNDRFFAVRPEGSVSTLKIQRTERGDSAVYLCASSFGQGAFEQYFGPGTRLTVT.

Comment on this clonotype: A read error may be the cause here, since a much bigger clone is one base away. The CDR3 protein is CASSLLGTEALF. In DNA, the CDR3 is TGCGCCAGCAGCTTGTTGGGCACTGAAGCTTTATTT. V gene TRBV5-1 combines with J gene TRBJ1-1, with unresolved D. The CDR3 loop spans 12 amino acids. The V gene's germline CDR1 is SGHRS and CDR2 YFSETQ.

The rearrangement links TRBV20-1 to TRBJ1-1, with D perhaps matching TRBD1 (5 bases). The germline gives CDR1 DFQATT, CDR2 SNEGSKA (reference sequence). This CDR3 has 12 residues. Between the trimmed V and J ends, which lost 5 bases and 5 bases, there was a span of 12 bases. CDR3 loop: CSAQRGLTEAFF. DNA for the CDR3: TGCAGTGCTCAGAGGGGTCTTACTGAAGCTTTCTTT.

The chain joins TRBV20-1 to TRBJ2-5; a possible D gene is TRBD1 (7 bases). Trimming took off 6 bases at V and 3 bases at J, with 14 bases between the two ends. Germline CDR1 DFQATT, CDR2 SNEGSKA (reference sequence). This CDR3 has 13 amino acids. CDR3: CSARGTEKETQYF. CDR3 in DNA: TGCAGTGCCCGGGGGACAGAAAAAGAGACCCAGTACTTC.

This clonotype has just a few counts. The chain has TRBV6-5 and TRBJ2-2, with D tentatively TRBD1 (6 bases). V lost 8 bases to trimming and J lost 7 bases, with 17 bases between them. Germline values: CDR1 MNHEY, CDR2 SVGAGI. This CDR3 has 14 residues. CDR3 coding DNA: TGTGCCAGCGGAAGGACAGACGGGGACGGGGAGCTGTTTTTT. It specifies CASGRTDGDGELFF.

The sample holds one count of this clonotype. The rearrangement links TRBV5-1 to TRBJ1-1, with D unresolved. From germline, CDR1 is SGHRS and CDR2 YFSETQ. The ends were cut back, 4 bases at V and 0 bases at J, with 10 bases in the middle. This CDR3 spans 14 amino acids. The CDR3 protein is CASSQKGLNTEAFF. Here the CDR3 DNA reads TGCGCCAGCAGCCAGAAAGGACTGAACACTGAAGCTTTCTTT.

The chain couples TRBV6-5 to TRBJ2-3; 8 bases line up with TRBD1. Trimming at V came to 5 bases and at J to 1 base, leaving 8 bases not matched to a gene. This CDR3 has 16 amino acids. Germline V gene data show CDR1 as MNHEY and CDR2 as SVGAGI. The CDR3 DNA reads as TGTGCCAGCAGTCCCCGACAGGGGTCTGGCACAGATACGCAGTATTTT. Translated, it gives CASSPRQGSGTDTQYF.

This clonotype appeared a few times. The rearrangement joins TRBV9 to TRBJ2-4, with D unclear. CDR3 length: 13 amino acids. Germline V gene lookup returns CDR1 SGDLS and CDR2 YYNGEE. V was clipped by 1 base and J by 8 bases, with 10 bases between them. The DNA of the CDR3 is TGTGCCAGCAGCGTAACTCCTGGGGACATTCAGTACTTC. As protein: CASSVTPGDIQYF.